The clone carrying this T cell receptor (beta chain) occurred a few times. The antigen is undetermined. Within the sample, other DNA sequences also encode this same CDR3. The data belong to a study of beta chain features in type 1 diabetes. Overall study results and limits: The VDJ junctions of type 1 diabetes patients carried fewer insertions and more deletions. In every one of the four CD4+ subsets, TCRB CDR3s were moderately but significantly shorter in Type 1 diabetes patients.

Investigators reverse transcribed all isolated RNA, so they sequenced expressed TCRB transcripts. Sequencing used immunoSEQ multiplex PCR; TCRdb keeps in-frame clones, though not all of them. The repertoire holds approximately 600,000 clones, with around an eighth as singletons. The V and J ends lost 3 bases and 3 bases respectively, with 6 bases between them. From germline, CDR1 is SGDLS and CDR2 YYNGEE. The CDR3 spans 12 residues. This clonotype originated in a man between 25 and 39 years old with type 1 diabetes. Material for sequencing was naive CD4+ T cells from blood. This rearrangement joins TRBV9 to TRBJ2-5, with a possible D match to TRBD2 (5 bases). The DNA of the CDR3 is TGTGCCAGCAGCGAGGGAGAAGAGACCCAGTACTTC. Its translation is CASSEGEETQYF.